Below are 11 T cell receptor beta chains sequenced from a single sample in a study of high-grade serous ovarian cancer treatment subgroups. Tumor tissue was taken before any definitive surgery or chemotherapy was given. TCRdb keeps only in-frame clones here, not all; method: immunoSEQ multiplex PCR. This sample has some 2,100 clones; over 70% occur once, and the top ten carry 8.2%. The source material was tumor tissue. The receptors originated from a human donor with high-grade serous ovarian cancer.

In the case of this clone: A junction boundary mismatches the germline segment, possibly from a read error. This rearrangement joins TRBV5-6 to TRBJ1-2; possibly TRBD1 for D (6 bases). This CDR3 contains 11 residues. CDR1 is SGHDT and CDR2 is YYEEEE in the germline V gene. DNA for the CDR3: TGTGCCAGCAGCTTTGGGGGGCCGTCCCTCTTC. This codes for CASSFGGPSLF.

The chain is built from TRBV28 and TRBJ2-1, with TRBD2 matching over 8 bases. The CDR3 has 16 residues. Per the germline V gene, CDR1 is MDHEN and CDR2 is SYDVKM. The ends lost 5 bases at V and 1 base at J; junction bases unmatched: 7. CDR3 sequence (DNA): TGTGCCAGCAGTCTCATTAGCGGGGCATCCTACAATGAGCAGTTCTTC. Translating it yields CASSLISGASYNEQFF.

There are a few counts of this clone. The rearrangement joins TRBV4-3 to TRBJ1-1; 10 bases line up with TRBD1. Trimming at V came to 0 bases and at J to 6 bases, leaving 4 bases not matched to a gene. The CDR3 runs to 15 residues. Germline-derived CDR1 and CDR2 are LGHNA and YSLEER. The CDR3 is CASSQETGGVAEAFF. Written as DNA, the CDR3 is TGCGCCAGCAGCCAAGAGACAGGGGGCGTCGCTGAAGCTTTCTTT.

V gene TRBV28 combines with J gene TRBJ1-5, with a tentative D call TRBD1 (5 bases). Germline CDR1 and CDR2: MDHEN and SYDVKM. V gave up 5 bases and J gave up 1 base, with 12 bases separating them. The CDR3 extends over 15 amino acids. The CDR3 nucleotides are TGTGCCAGCAGTCTCGGGACCTACAGCAATCAGCCCCAGCATTTT. This encodes CASSLGTYSNQPQHF.

This clone is classed as large. This sequence joins TRBV7-9 and TRBJ1-6; the D gene is possibly TRBD1 (6 bases). The V gene lost 5 bases and the J gene lost 3 bases, with 14 bases spanning the gap. The germline V gene encodes CDR1 SEHNR and CDR2 FQNEAQ (reference sequence). The CDR3 loop spans 16 amino acids. CDR3 nucleotide sequence: TGTGCCAGCAGCCGTCATGGACAGATCTATAATTCACCCCTCCACTTT. Amino acids: CASSRHGQIYNSPLHF.

Only one count was recorded for this clone. The chain is built from TRBV27 and TRBJ2-3; D may be TRBD2 (7 bases). Trimming shortened V by 3 bases and J by 1 base, and 11 bases separated the two germline ends. Germline V CDR1 and CDR2: MNHEY, SMNVEV (reference sequence). CDR3 length: 15 residues. The CDR3 protein is CASSFGRGRTDTQYF. The DNA of the CDR3 is TGTGCCAGCAGTTTTGGGCGGGGGCGCACAGATACGCAGTATTTT.

Points on this clone: At one end, the junction sequence differs from germline, possibly due to a read error. The chain uses TRBV7-7 and TRBJ2-2; the D gene is possibly TRBD2 (6 bases). The CDR3 is 16 residues long. The V gene's germline CDR1 is SSHAT and CDR2 FNYEAQ (reference sequence). The CDR3 DNA is TGTGCTAGCAGCTCGGGGACTGCTGCGAACACCGGGGAGCTGTTTTTT. This codes for CASSSGTAANTGELFF. Full variable domain (rest looked up from reference TRBV7-7 and TRBJ2-2): GAGVSQSPRYKVTKRGQDVTLRCDPISSHATLYWYQQALGQGPEFLTYFNYEAQPDKSGLPSDRFSAERPEGSISTLTIQRTEQRDSAMYRCASSSGTAANTGELFFGEGSRLTVL.

The table lists this clone with a count of one. J is TRBJ1-2 and V is TRBV7-9, with TRBD1 as a possible D gene (5 bases). CDR3 length: 15 amino acids. V lost 5 bases to trimming and J lost 2 bases, with 15 bases between them. The germline CDR1 and CDR2 sequences are SEHNR and FQNEAQ (reference sequence). The CDR3 DNA reads as TGTGCCAGCAGCCCGGGCGGGGGACTCAACTATGGCTACACCTTC. Its translation: CASSPGGGLNYGYTF. The whole variable domain, remainder taken from reference TRBV7-9 and TRBJ1-2, is DTGVSQNPRHKITKRGQNVTFRCDPISEHNRLYWYRQTLGQGPEFLTYFQNEAQLEKSRLLSDRFSAERPKGSFSTLEIQRTEQGDSAMYLCASSPGGGLNYGYTFGSGTRLTVV.

The chain has TRBV28 and TRBJ1-1; D not certain. V was cut by 1 base and J by 5 bases, with 14 bases left in between. The germline CDR1 and CDR2 sequences are MDHEN and SYDVKM. This CDR3 has 15 amino acids. In DNA form, the CDR3 reads TGTGCCAGCAGTTTATTCAGGACGGGAGGGACTGAAGCTTTCTTT. It is translated as CASSLFRTGGTEAFF.

The chain uses TRBV5-4 and TRBJ1-4; 7 bases line up with TRBD1. J gave up 5 bases and V 4 bases, and 8 bases lay outside the gene matches. This CDR3 is built from 15 residues. Germline values: CDR1 SGHNT, CDR2 YYREEE (reference sequence). CDR3 in DNA: TGTGCCAGCAGCCGGCAAGGGACAGCAAATGAAAAACTGTTTTTT. Protein sequence: CASSRQGTANEKLFF.

This chain joins TRBV28 and TRBJ2-5, with D tentatively TRBD2 (5 bases). CDR1 and CDR2 from the germline V gene are MDHEN and SYDVKM. V was pared by 3 bases and J by 5 bases, with 13 bases between. The CDR3 consists of 14 residues. Here the CDR3 reads CASSFREGRETQYF. DNA of the CDR3: TGTGCCAGCAGTTTTCGAGAGGGCCGCGAGACCCAGTACTTC.